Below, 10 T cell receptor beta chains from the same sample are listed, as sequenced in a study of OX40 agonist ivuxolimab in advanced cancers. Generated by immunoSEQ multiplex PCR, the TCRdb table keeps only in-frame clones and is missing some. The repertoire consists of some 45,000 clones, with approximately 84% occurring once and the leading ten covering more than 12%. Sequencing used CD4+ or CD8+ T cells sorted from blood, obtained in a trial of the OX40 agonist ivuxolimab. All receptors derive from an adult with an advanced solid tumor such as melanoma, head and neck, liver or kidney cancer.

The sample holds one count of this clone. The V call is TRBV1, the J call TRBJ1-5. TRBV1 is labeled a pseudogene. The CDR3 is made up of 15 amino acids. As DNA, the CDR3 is TGCACCAGCAGCCAAGAGCGGGGTTGCAATCAGCCCCAGCATTTT. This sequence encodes CTSSQERGCNQPQHF.

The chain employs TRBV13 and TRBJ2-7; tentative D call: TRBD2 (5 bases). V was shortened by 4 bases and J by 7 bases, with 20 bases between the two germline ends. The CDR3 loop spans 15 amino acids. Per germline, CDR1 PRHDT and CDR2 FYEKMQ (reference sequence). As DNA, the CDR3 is TGTGCCAGCAGCTCCGATAGCGAGCGGTCGGGGGAGCAGTACTTC. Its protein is CASSSDSERSGEQYF.

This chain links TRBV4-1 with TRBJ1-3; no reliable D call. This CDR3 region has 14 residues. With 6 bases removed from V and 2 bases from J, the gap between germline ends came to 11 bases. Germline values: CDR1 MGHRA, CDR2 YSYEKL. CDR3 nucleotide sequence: TGCGCCAGCAGGGCACAATATACTGGAAACACCATATATTTT. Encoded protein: CASRAQYTGNTIYF.

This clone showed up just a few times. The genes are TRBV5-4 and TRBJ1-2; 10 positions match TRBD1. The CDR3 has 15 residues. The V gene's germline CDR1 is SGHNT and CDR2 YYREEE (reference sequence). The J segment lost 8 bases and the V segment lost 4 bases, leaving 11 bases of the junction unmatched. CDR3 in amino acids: CASSDLDRGPRGYTF. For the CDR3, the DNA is TGTGCCAGCAGCGATTTAGACAGGGGGCCCAGAGGCTACACCTTC.

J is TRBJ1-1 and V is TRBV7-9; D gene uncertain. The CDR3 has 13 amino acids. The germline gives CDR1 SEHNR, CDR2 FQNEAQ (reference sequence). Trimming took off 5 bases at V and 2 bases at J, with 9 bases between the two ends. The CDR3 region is CASSRDLNTEAFF. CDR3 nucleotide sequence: TGTGCCAGCAGCCGTGACCTAAACACTGAAGCTTTCTTT.

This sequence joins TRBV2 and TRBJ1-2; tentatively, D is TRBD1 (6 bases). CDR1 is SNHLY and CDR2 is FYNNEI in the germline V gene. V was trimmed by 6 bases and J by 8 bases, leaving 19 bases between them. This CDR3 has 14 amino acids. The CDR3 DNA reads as TGTGCCAGCAGACTCCGGGACACTAGAGACGGCTACACCTTC. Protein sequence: CASRLRDTRDGYTF.

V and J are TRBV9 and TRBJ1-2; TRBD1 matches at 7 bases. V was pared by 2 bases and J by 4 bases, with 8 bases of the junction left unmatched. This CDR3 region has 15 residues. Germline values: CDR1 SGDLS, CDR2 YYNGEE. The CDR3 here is CASSVGQAGGYGYTF. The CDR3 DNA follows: TGTGCCAGCAGCGTCGGACAGGCTGGTGGCTATGGCTACACCTTC.

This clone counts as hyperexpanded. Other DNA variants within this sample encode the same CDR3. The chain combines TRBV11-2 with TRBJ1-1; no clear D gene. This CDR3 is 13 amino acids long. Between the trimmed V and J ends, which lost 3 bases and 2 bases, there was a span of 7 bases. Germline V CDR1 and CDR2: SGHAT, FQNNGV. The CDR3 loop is CASSLWGNTEAFF. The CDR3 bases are TGTGCCAGCAGCTTGTGGGGAAACACTGAAGCTTTCTTT.

CDR3 bases: TGTGCCAGCAGCTTAGCGATGAATCCCGGGGGAAAAAAACTGTTTTTT. It translates to CASSLAMNPGGKKLFF. The V gene is TRBV7-6, the J gene TRBJ1-4; possible D gene TRBD1, 5 bases. This CDR3 is 16 amino acids long. Trimming left V 0 bases short and J 9 bases short, with 17 bases between. Germline V CDR1 and CDR2: SGHVS, FNYEAQ.

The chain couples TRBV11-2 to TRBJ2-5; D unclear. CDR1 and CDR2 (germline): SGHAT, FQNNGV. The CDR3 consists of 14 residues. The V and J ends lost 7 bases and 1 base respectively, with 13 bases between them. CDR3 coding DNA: TGTGCCAGCAAGCCAGGTGGTTTCCAAGAGACCCAGTACTTC. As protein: CASKPGGFQETQYF.